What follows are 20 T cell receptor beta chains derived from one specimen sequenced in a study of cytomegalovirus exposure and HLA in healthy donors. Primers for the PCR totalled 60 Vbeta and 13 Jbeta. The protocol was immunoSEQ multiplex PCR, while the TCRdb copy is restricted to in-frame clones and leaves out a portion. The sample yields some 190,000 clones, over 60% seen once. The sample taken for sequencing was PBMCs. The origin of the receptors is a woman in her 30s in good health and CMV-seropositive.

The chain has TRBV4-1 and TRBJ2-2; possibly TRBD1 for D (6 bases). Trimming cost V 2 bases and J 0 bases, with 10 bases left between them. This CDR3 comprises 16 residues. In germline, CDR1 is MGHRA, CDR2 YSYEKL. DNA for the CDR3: TGCGCCAGCAGCCAATATAAGGGGGCGAACACCGGGGAGCTGTTTTTT. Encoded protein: CASSQYKGANTGELFF.

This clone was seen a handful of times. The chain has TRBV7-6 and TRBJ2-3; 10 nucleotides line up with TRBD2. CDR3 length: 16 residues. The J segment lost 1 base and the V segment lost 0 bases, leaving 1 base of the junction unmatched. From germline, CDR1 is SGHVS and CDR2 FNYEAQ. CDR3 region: CASSLALAGGTDTQYF. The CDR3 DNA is TGTGCCAGCAGCTTAGCCCTAGCGGGGGGCACAGATACGCAGTATTTT. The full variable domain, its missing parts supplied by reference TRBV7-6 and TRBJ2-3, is GAGVSQSPRYKVTKRGQDVALRCDPISGHVSLYWYRQALGQGPEFLTYFNYEAQQDKSGLPNDRFSAERPEGSISTLTIQRTEQRDSAMYRCASSLALAGGTDTQYFGPGTRLTVL.

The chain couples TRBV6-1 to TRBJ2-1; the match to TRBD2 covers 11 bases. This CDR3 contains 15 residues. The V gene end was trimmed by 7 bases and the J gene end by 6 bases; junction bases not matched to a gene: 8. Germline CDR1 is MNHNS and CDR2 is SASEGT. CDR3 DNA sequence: TGTGCCAGCACCCCGACTAGCGGGAAGGGCAATGAGCAGTTCTTC. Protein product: CASTPTSGKGNEQFF.

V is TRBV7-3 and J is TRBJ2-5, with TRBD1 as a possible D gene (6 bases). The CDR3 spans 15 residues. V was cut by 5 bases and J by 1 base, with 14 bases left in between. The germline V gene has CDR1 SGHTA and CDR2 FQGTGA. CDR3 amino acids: CASSPTGQFQETQYF. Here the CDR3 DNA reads TGTGCCAGCAGCCCCACCGGACAGTTCCAAGAGACCCAGTACTTC.

The CDR3 nucleotides are TGCGCCAGCAGCCCCGCGGACAGTGGTATCTCTGGGGCCAACGTCCTGACTTTC. Its protein product is CASSPADSGISGANVLTF. The chain uses TRBV4-3 and TRBJ2-6, with TRBD1 as a possible D gene (6 bases). V gave up 4 bases and J gave up 0 bases, with 16 bases separating them. The CDR3 is made up of 18 amino acids. CDR1 is LGHNA, CDR2 YSLEER, per germline.

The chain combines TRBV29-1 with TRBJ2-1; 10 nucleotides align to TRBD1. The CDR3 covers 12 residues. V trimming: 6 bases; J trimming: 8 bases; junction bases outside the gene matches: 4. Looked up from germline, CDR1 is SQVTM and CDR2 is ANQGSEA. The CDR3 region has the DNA TGCAGCGTACGGACAGGGGGTGATGAGCAGTTCTTC. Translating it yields CSVRTGGDEQFF.

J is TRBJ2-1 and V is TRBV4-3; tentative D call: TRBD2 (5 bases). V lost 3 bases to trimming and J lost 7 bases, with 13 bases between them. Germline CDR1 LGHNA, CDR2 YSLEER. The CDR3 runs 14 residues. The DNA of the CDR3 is TGCGCCAGCAGCCAGGACCCGTCGGGGAATGAGCAGTTCTTC. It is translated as CASSQDPSGNEQFF.

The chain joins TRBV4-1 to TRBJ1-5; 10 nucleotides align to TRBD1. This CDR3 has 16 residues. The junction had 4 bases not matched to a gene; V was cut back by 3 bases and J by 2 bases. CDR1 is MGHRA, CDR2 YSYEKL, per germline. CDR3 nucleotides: TGCGCCAGCAGCCAGACAGGGACAGGGGGCAATCAGCCCCAGCATTTT. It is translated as CASSQTGTGGNQPQHF.

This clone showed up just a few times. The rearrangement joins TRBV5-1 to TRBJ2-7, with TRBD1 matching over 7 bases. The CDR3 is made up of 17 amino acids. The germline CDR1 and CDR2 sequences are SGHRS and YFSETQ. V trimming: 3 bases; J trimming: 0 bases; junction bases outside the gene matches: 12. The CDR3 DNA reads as TGCGCCAGCAGCTCGACGACAGGGACGATCCTCTCCTACGAGCAGTACTTC. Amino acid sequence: CASSSTTGTILSYEQYF.

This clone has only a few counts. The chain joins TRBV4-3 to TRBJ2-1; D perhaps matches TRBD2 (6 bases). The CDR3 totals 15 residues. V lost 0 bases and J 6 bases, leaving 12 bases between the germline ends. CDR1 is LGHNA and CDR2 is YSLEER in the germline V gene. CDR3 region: CASSQEPLAPNEQFF. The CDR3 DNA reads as TGCGCCAGCAGCCAAGAGCCCCTAGCGCCCAATGAGCAGTTCTTC.

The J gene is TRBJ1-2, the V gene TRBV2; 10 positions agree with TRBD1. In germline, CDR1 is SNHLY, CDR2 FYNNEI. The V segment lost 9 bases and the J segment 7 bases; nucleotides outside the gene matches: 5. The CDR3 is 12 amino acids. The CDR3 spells CARAGDRGGYTF. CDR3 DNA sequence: TGTGCCAGAGCGGGGGACAGGGGTGGCTACACCTTC.

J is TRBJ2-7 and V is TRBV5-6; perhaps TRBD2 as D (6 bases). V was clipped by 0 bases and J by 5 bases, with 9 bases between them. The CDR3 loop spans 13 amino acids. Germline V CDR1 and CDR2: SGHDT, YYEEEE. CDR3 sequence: CASSLGGGNEQYF. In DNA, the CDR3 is TGTGCCAGCAGCTTGGGTGGGGGGAACGAGCAGTACTTC. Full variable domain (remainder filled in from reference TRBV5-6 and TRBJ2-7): DAGVTQSPTHLIKTRGQQVTLRCSPKSGHDTVSWYQQALGQGPQFIFQYYEEEERQRGNFPDRFSGHQFPNYSSELNVNALLLGDSALYLCASSLGGGNEQYFGPGTRLTVT.

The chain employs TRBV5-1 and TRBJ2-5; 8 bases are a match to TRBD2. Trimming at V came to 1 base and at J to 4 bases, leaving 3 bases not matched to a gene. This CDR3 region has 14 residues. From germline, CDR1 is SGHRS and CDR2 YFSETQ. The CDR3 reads CASSLFTSGETQYF. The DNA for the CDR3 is TGCGCCAGCAGCTTGTTTACTAGCGGAGAGACCCAGTACTTC.

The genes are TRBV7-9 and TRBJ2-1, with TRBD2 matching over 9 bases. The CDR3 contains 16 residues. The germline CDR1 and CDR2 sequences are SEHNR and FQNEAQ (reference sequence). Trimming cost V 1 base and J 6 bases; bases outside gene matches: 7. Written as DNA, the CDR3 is TGTGCCAGCAGCTTAGACATAGCGGGAGCTCGCAATGAGCAGTTCTTC. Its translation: CASSLDIAGARNEQFF.

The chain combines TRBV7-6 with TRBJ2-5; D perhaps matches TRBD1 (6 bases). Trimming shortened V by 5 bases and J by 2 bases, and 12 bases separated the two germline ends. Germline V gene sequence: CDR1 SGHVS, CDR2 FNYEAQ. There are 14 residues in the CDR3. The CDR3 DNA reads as TGTGCCAGCAGCCCGACAGGCCAACAAGAGACCCAGTACTTC. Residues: CASSPTGQQETQYF.

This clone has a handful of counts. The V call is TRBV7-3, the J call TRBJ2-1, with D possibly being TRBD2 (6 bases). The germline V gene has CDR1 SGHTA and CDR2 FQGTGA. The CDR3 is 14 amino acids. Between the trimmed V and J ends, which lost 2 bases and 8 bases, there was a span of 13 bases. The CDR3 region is CASSLQGGYDEQFF. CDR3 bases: TGTGCCAGCAGCTTACAGGGAGGTTACGATGAGCAGTTCTTC.

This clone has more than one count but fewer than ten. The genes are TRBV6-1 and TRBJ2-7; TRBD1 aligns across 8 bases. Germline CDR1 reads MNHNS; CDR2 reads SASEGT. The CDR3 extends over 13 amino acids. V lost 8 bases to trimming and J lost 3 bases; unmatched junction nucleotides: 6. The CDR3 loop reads CASQGQVFYEQYF. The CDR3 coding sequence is TGTGCCAGCCAGGGACAGGTTTTCTACGAGCAGTACTTC.

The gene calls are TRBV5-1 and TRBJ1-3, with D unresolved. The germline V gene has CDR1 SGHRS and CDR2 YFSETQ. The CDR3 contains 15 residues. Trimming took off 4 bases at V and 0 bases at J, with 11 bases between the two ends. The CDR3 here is CASSLDGSSGNTIYF. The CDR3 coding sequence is TGCGCCAGCAGCCTAGACGGGAGCTCTGGAAACACCATATATTTT. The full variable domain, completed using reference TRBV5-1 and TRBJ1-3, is KAGVTQTPRYLIKTRGQQVTLSCSPISGHRSVSWYQQTPGQGLQFLFEYFSETQRNKGNFPGRFSGRQFSNSRSEMNVSTLELGDSALYLCASSLDGSSGNTIYFGEGSWLTVV.

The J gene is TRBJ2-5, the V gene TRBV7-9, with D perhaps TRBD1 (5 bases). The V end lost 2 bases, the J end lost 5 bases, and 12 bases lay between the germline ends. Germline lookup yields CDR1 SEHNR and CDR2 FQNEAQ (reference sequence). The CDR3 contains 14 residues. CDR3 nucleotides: TGTGCCAGCAGCTTAACCAGGGTTTGGGAGACCCAGTACTTC. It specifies CASSLTRVWETQYF.

CDR3 in DNA: TGTGCCAGCAGTTTACACCTTTCCGGGACAGGATATAATGAGCAGTACTTC. Amino acids: CASSLHLSGTGYNEQYF. The rearrangement uses TRBV27 and TRBJ2-7; 8 positions match TRBD1. V gave up 2 bases and J gave up 7 bases; unmatched junction bases: 16. Germline lookup yields CDR1 MNHEY and CDR2 SMNVEV (reference sequence). The CDR3 sequence is 17 residues long.